These T cell receptor beta chains were read from a single sample in a study of cytomegalovirus exposure and HLA in healthy donors. The method was immunoSEQ multiplex PCR; TCRdb's version includes in-frame clones alone and lacks a portion of them. The repertoire holds fewer than 250,000 clones, with over 80% as singletons. The sequenced material came from PBMCs. The receptors here all came from a boy aged 2 to 10 in good health and CMV-seronegative. The CDR3 runs from the conserved cysteine through the conserved F or W. The order of the fields is J gene, clone size, D gene, V gene, CDR3 DNA, CDR3 protein. D genes are given only for firm matches. Clone size is not always given. Where it is, it says once, few, many or a class for expanded clones.

j_call: TRBJ2-2; clone_size: .; d_call: TRBD1; v_call: TRBV11-2; cdr3_nt: TGTGCCAGCAGCTCATCGGACAGGGGCACCGGGGAGCTGTTTTTT; cdr3_aa: CASSSSDRGTGELFF
j_call: TRBJ2-1; clone_size: .; d_call: TRBD2; v_call: TRBV4-2; cdr3_nt: TGTGCCAGCAGCCAAGGCGGGACTAGCTCCTACAATGAGCAGTTCTTC; cdr3_aa: CASSQGGTSSYNEQFF
j_call: TRBJ1-1; clone_size: .; d_call: TRBD1; v_call: TRBV5-4; cdr3_nt: TGTGCCAGCAGCTTGTCAGGGGGCACTGAAGCTTTCTTT; cdr3_aa: CASSLSGGTEAFF
j_call: TRBJ1-5; clone_size: .; d_call: TRBD1; v_call: TRBV4-1; cdr3_nt: TGCGCCAGCAGCCCTGGGGACAGGGGGTTCAATCAGCCCCAGCATTTT; cdr3_aa: CASSPGDRGFNQPQHF
j_call: TRBJ1-4; clone_size: .; d_call: .; v_call: TRBV27; cdr3_nt: TGTGCCAGCAGTTTCCGGACGGGGGAAAAACTGTTTTTT; cdr3_aa: CASSFRTGEKLFF
j_call: TRBJ1-2; clone_size: once; d_call: .; v_call: TRBV30; cdr3_nt: TGTGCCTGGAGTGTAATCGAGAATGGCTACACCTTC; cdr3_aa: CAWSVIENGYTF
j_call: TRBJ1-5; clone_size: .; d_call: .; v_call: TRBV27; cdr3_nt: TGTGCCAGCACTCAATATGGGGGCAGGAGCAATCAGCCCCAGCATTTT; cdr3_aa: CASTQYGGRSNQPQHF
j_call: TRBJ1-5; clone_size: .; d_call: .; v_call: TRBV4-2; cdr3_nt: TGTGCCAGGGGATTAGGGGATAGCAATCAGCCCCAGCATTTT; cdr3_aa: CARGLGDSNQPQHF
j_call: TRBJ2-7; clone_size: .; d_call: TRBD1; v_call: TRBV5-4; cdr3_nt: TGTGCCAGCACCGACCCGGGACAGGGGGCCCCTCCGTACTTC; cdr3_aa: CASTDPGQGAPPYF
j_call: TRBJ2-3; clone_size: few; d_call: .; v_call: TRBV6-4; cdr3_nt: TGTGCCAGCAGTGACTTCAGCGGTAGCACAGATACGCAGTATTTT; cdr3_aa: CASSDFSGSTDTQYF
j_call: TRBJ1-2; clone_size: .; d_call: .; v_call: TRBV9; cdr3_nt: TGTGCCAGCAGCGTAGCGGGGGGACACTATGGCTACACCTTC; cdr3_aa: CASSVAGGHYGYTF
j_call: TRBJ2-7; clone_size: .; d_call: .; v_call: TRBV27; cdr3_nt: TGTGCCAGCAGTCCTGGGACATTCTACGAGCAGTACTTC; cdr3_aa: CASSPGTFYEQYF
j_call: TRBJ1-3; clone_size: .; d_call: .; v_call: TRBV7-9; cdr3_nt: TGTTCCAGCAGCTTAGCTGATTTCGGAGGGACCATATATTTT; cdr3_aa: CSSSLADFGGTIYF
j_call: TRBJ1-1; clone_size: .; d_call: TRBD1; v_call: TRBV19; cdr3_nt: TGTGCCAGTAGCCGACAGGGGGCTAACTCTGAAGCTTTCTTT; cdr3_aa: CASSRQGANSEAFF
j_call: TRBJ2-7; clone_size: .; d_call: .; v_call: TRBV10-3; cdr3_nt: TGTGCCATCAATCGCAAGGACAGTGACGAGCAGTACTTC; cdr3_aa: CAINRKDSDEQYF
j_call: TRBJ2-3; clone_size: .; d_call: .; v_call: TRBV11-2; cdr3_nt: TGTGCCAGCAGCGTCCGTGGCGGGATCACCACAGATACGCAGTATTTT; cdr3_aa: CASSVRGGITTDTQYF
j_call: TRBJ2-3; clone_size: once; d_call: TRBD2; v_call: TRBV11-3; cdr3_nt: TGTGCCAGCAGCTTGGGCCGGGGGGGCCTGGGAGATACGCAGTATTTT; cdr3_aa: CASSLGRGGLGDTQYF
j_call: TRBJ2-1; clone_size: once; d_call: .; v_call: TRBV11-2; cdr3_nt: TGTGCCAGCACCCATGGGCTCTCCTACAATGAGCAGTTCTTC; cdr3_aa: CASTHGLSYNEQFF
j_call: TRBJ2-7; clone_size: .; d_call: .; v_call: TRBV5-1; cdr3_nt: TGCGCCAGCAGCTCTACCCACTACCGCAGCTCCTACGAGCAGTACTTC; cdr3_aa: CASSSTHYRSSYEQYF
j_call: TRBJ1-6; clone_size: .; d_call: .; v_call: TRBV30; cdr3_nt: TGTGCCGGAACAGAGATTGGCTATAATTCACCCCTCCACTTT; cdr3_aa: CAGTEIGYNSPLHF
j_call: TRBJ1-4; clone_size: .; d_call: TRBD1; v_call: TRBV7-8; cdr3_nt: TGTGCCAGCAGCCGCCACGGGCAGGGGGGAAATGAAAAACTGTTTTTT; cdr3_aa: CASSRHGQGGNEKLFF
j_call: TRBJ2-5; clone_size: .; d_call: TRBD2; v_call: TRBV6-5; cdr3_nt: TGTGCCAGCAGTTCACTAGCGGGGGGGAGGGGGGAGACCCAGTACTTC; cdr3_aa: CASSSLAGGRGETQYF
j_call: TRBJ1-2; clone_size: .; d_call: .; v_call: TRBV2; cdr3_nt: TGTGCCAGCAGGAGGGACACAGGCTATGGCTACACCTTC; cdr3_aa: CASRRDTGYGYTF
j_call: TRBJ1-4; clone_size: once; d_call: TRBD1; v_call: TRBV7-9; cdr3_nt: TGTGCCAGCAGCCCGGGACAGACCCTGGTGCATACTAATGAAAAACTGTTTTTT; cdr3_aa: CASSPGQTLVHTNEKLFF
j_call: TRBJ1-1; clone_size: .; d_call: .; v_call: TRBV7-2; cdr3_nt: TGTGCCAGCAGCCCAAGGACAGAACCGAGGAAAGCTTTCTTT; cdr3_aa: CASSPRTEPRKAFF
j_call: TRBJ2-7; clone_size: .; d_call: TRBD2; v_call: TRBV30; cdr3_nt: TGTGCCTGGACTTTGGGGACTACCTACGAGCAGTACTTC; cdr3_aa: CAWTLGTTYEQYF
j_call: TRBJ2-5; clone_size: .; d_call: .; v_call: TRBV9; cdr3_nt: TGTGCCAGCAGCGTAGCCGGAGGGACCCTAGATTACCAAGAGACCCAGTACTTC; cdr3_aa: CASSVAGGTLDYQETQYF
j_call: TRBJ1-2; clone_size: .; d_call: .; v_call: TRBV6-6; cdr3_nt: TGTGCCAGCAGTTACTCGCATACAGGGCCCCGAGGCTACACCTTC; cdr3_aa: CASSYSHTGPRGYTF
j_call: TRBJ2-2; clone_size: .; d_call: TRBD1; v_call: TRBV19; cdr3_nt: TGTGCCAGTAGGGAACAGGGGTACACCGGGGAGCTGTTTTTT; cdr3_aa: CASREQGYTGELFF
j_call: TRBJ1-3; clone_size: .; d_call: TRBD1; v_call: TRBV7-2; cdr3_nt: TGTGCCAGCAGCTCCTGGGACAGGGGACCCTCTGGAAACACCATATATTTT; cdr3_aa: CASSSWDRGPSGNTIYF
j_call: TRBJ1-1; clone_size: few; d_call: .; v_call: TRBV19; cdr3_nt: TGTGCCAGTACCCCAGGGCGGGGCACTGAAGCTTTCTTT; cdr3_aa: CASTPGRGTEAFF
j_call: TRBJ2-7; clone_size: .; d_call: .; v_call: TRBV4-2; cdr3_nt: TGTGCCAGCAGCCCCCAGGGGACCGAGCAGTACTTC; cdr3_aa: CASSPQGTEQYF
j_call: TRBJ1-5; clone_size: .; d_call: .; v_call: TRBV6-5; cdr3_nt: TGTGCCAGCATCACACCAGGGAGCAATCAGCCCCAGCATTTT; cdr3_aa: CASITPGSNQPQHF
j_call: TRBJ2-5; clone_size: .; d_call: .; v_call: TRBV7-9; cdr3_nt: TGTGCCAGCAGAACCGGGACTCCCCCCTCAGAGACCCAGTACTTC; cdr3_aa: CASRTGTPPSETQYF
j_call: TRBJ2-2; clone_size: .; d_call: TRBD2; v_call: TRBV6-5; cdr3_nt: TGTGCCAGCAGTTACTCGGGGGGGGGATACACCGGGGAGCTGTTTTTT; cdr3_aa: CASSYSGGGYTGELFF
j_call: TRBJ2-5; clone_size: .; d_call: .; v_call: TRBV5-1; cdr3_nt: TGCGCCAGCAGCTCCCTGGACAGCCAAGAGACCCAGTACTTC; cdr3_aa: CASSSLDSQETQYF
j_call: TRBJ1-2; clone_size: .; d_call: .; v_call: TRBV21-1; cdr3_nt: TGTGCCAGCAGCAAACCACGGGAACGGAACTATCCTAACTATGGCTACACCTTC; cdr3_aa: CASSKPRERNYPNYGYTF
j_call: TRBJ2-7; clone_size: .; d_call: .; v_call: TRBV14; cdr3_nt: TGTGCCAGCAGCAACTTGGATGGGAAGGGAAGGGGAGAGCAGTACTTC; cdr3_aa: CASSNLDGKGRGEQYF
j_call: TRBJ1-1; clone_size: .; d_call: .; v_call: TRBV4-1; cdr3_nt: TGCGCCAGCAGCCAGGACAGCCGTCGGGCTTTCTTT; cdr3_aa: CASSQDSRRAFF
j_call: TRBJ1-1; clone_size: .; d_call: .; v_call: TRBV14; cdr3_nt: TGTGCCAGCAGCCAAGTCGGGACTGAAGCTTTCTTT; cdr3_aa: CASSQVGTEAFF
j_call: TRBJ2-7; clone_size: .; d_call: .; v_call: TRBV6-5; cdr3_nt: TGTGCCAGCAGTTACGGAGGGAGATCCTACGAGCAGTACTTC; cdr3_aa: CASSYGGRSYEQYF
j_call: TRBJ2-4; clone_size: .; d_call: .; v_call: TRBV15; cdr3_nt: TGTGCCACCAGCTCCGACAGGTGGGAGGCCAAAAACATTCAGTACTTC; cdr3_aa: CATSSDRWEAKNIQYF
j_call: TRBJ2-1; clone_size: .; d_call: .; v_call: TRBV19; cdr3_nt: TGTGCCAGTAGCACTGACATAAGCTCCTACAATGAGCAGTTCTTC; cdr3_aa: CASSTDISSYNEQFF
j_call: TRBJ2-5; clone_size: .; d_call: TRBD1; v_call: TRBV6-5; cdr3_nt: TGTGCCAGCACCTTAATGACAGGGATTAAAGAGACCCAGTACTTC; cdr3_aa: CASTLMTGIKETQYF
j_call: TRBJ2-7; clone_size: few; d_call: TRBD1; v_call: TRBV6-1; cdr3_nt: TGTGCCAGCAGTGAACTTACAGGGGGCCTGGACGAGCAGTACTTC; cdr3_aa: CASSELTGGLDEQYF
j_call: TRBJ1-2; clone_size: .; d_call: TRBD1; v_call: TRBV7-9; cdr3_nt: TGTGCCAGCAGGCAACAGGGGTTCTATGGCTACACCTTC; cdr3_aa: CASRQQGFYGYTF
j_call: TRBJ2-5; clone_size: few; d_call: TRBD2; v_call: TRBV11-2; cdr3_nt: TGTGCCAGCAGCGTACTAGCGGGAGGGTGGGAGCAGTACTTC; cdr3_aa: CASSVLAGGWEQYF
j_call: TRBJ1-2; clone_size: .; d_call: TRBD1; v_call: TRBV2; cdr3_nt: TGTGCCAGCAAAGGGTTAAGGCAGGGGGCGTGGGGCTACACCTTC; cdr3_aa: CASKGLRQGAWGYTF
j_call: TRBJ1-1; clone_size: .; d_call: .; v_call: TRBV5-1; cdr3_nt: TGCGCCAGCAGCTTAGGGGCTTCGAACACTGAAGCTTTCTTT; cdr3_aa: CASSLGASNTEAFF
j_call: TRBJ2-7; clone_size: .; d_call: TRBD1; v_call: TRBV29-1; cdr3_nt: TGCAGCGTCATTGCCGGGACAGCTTCCTACGAGCAGTACTTC; cdr3_aa: CSVIAGTASYEQYF
j_call: TRBJ2-1; clone_size: .; d_call: .; v_call: TRBV5-6; cdr3_nt: TGTGCCAGCAGCTCGGGACTTGTATACAATGAGCAGTTCTTC; cdr3_aa: CASSSGLVYNEQFF
j_call: TRBJ2-3; clone_size: once; d_call: TRBD2; v_call: TRBV7-3; cdr3_nt: TGTGCCAGCAGCTCAGGCACTAGCGGACGCACCATAACGCAGTATTTT; cdr3_aa: CASSSGTSGRTITQYF
j_call: TRBJ2-5; clone_size: .; d_call: TRBD1; v_call: TRBV29-1; cdr3_nt: TGCAGCGTTCGGACAGGGGGGACGGGGGAGACCCAGTACTTC; cdr3_aa: CSVRTGGTGETQYF
j_call: TRBJ1-2; clone_size: .; d_call: .; v_call: TRBV5-1; cdr3_nt: TGCGCCAGCAGCTTGGAGGCAGGAAACTATGGCTACACCTTC; cdr3_aa: CASSLEAGNYGYTF
j_call: TRBJ1-3; clone_size: .; d_call: TRBD1; v_call: TRBV9; cdr3_nt: TGTGCCAGCAGCCAGCGGACAGGGGTTGGAAACACCATATATTTT; cdr3_aa: CASSQRTGVGNTIYF
j_call: TRBJ2-6; clone_size: .; d_call: .; v_call: TRBV5-4; cdr3_nt: TGTGCCAGCAGCGGCCCCCCGGGTGGGGCCAACGTCCTGACTTTC; cdr3_aa: CASSGPPGGANVLTF
j_call: TRBJ1-2; clone_size: .; d_call: .; v_call: TRBV4-2; cdr3_nt: TGTGCCAGCAGCCAAGGTTCCGAGAATGGCTACACCTTC; cdr3_aa: CASSQGSENGYTF
j_call: TRBJ2-3; clone_size: once; d_call: TRBD2; v_call: TRBV27; cdr3_nt: TGTGCCAGCAACCGACTAGCGGGAGGGCCGACAGATACGCAGTATTTT; cdr3_aa: CASNRLAGGPTDTQYF